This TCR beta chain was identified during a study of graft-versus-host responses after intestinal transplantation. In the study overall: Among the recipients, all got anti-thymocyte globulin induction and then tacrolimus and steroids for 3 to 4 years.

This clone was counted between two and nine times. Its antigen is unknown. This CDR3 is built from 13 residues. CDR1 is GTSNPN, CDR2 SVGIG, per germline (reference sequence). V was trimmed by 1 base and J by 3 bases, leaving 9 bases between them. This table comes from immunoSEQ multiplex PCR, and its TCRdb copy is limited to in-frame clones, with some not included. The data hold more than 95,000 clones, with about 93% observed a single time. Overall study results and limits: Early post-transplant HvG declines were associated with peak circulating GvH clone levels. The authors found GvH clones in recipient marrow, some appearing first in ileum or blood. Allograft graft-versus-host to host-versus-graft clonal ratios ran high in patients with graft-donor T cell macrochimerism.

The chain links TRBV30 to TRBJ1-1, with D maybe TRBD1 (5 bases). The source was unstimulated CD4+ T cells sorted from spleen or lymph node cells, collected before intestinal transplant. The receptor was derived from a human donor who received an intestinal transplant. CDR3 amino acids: CAWSASGDTEAFF. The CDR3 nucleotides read TGTGCCTGGAGTGCGTCGGGGGACACTGAAGCTTTCTTT.